The text below deals with one T cell receptor (beta chain). The antigen remains unidentified. The CDR3 covers 18 residues. Germline lookup yields CDR1 SGHRS and CDR2 YFSETQ. With V trimmed by 5 bases and J by 2 bases, 8 bases remained unmatched. This sample was included in a study of cytomegalovirus exposure and HLA in healthy donors. Primers for the PCR totalled 60 Vbeta and 13 Jbeta. Assay used: immunoSEQ multiplex PCR; TCRdb lists only in-frame clones, some missing. This sample yields some 150,000 clones, of which approximately 80% are seen a single time; about 1.4% belongs to the top ten. Regarding the study as a whole: Most subjects had HLA-A and HLA-B alleles reportedly predicted accurately by TCR beta sequences. High sensitivity and specificity were reportedly achieved when the classifier diagnosed cytomegalovirus status.

Sequenced: PBMCs. This chain links TRBV5-1 with TRBJ2-3; TRBD2 matches 16 bases. This receptor was taken from a woman between 35 and 50 years old in good health and CMV-seronegative. Written as DNA, the CDR3 is TGCGCCAGCAGACAGGGACTAGCGGGGGGGCTCGTCACAGATACGCAGTATTTT. It translates to CASRQGLAGGLVTDTQYF.